These 23 T cell receptor beta chains came from one sample sequenced in a study of blood T cell repertoires in COVID-19. Using immunoSEQ multiplex PCR, the repertoire was profiled, and TCRdb retains in-frame clones only, with some absent. The table shows roughly 140,000 clones, with 85% to 90% occurring only once. The sequenced sample consisted of peripheral blood. Receptors were obtained from a woman of 80 years or more with acute or convalescent COVID-19.

The chain carries TRBV6-5 and TRBJ1-1; D uncertain. Germline values: CDR1 MNHEY, CDR2 SVGAGI. The CDR3 covers 13 residues. Trimming removed 7 bases from V and 5 bases from J, with 14 bases in between. The CDR3 sequence: CASMHIRGTEAFF. The CDR3 DNA reads TGTGCCAGCATGCACATAAGAGGAACTGAAGCTTTCTTT.

The genes are TRBV28 and TRBJ2-2; D is unresolved. Germline lookup yields CDR1 MDHEN and CDR2 SYDVKM. V lost 1 base to trimming and J lost 0 bases, with 6 bases between them. The CDR3 is made up of 15 amino acids. The CDR3 region has the DNA TGTGCCAGCAGTTTATCCAGGACGAACACCGGGGAGCTGTTTTTT. Translation: CASSLSRTNTGELFF.

This chain links TRBV6-5 with TRBJ1-4, with a possible D match to TRBD1 (5 bases). The CDR3 sequence is 15 residues long. With 5 bases removed from V and 6 bases from J, the gap between germline ends came to 16 bases. CDR1 MNHEY and CDR2 SVGAGI come from the germline V gene. The CDR3 DNA follows: TGTGCCAGCAGTCCAACTTCAGGGTCCTATGAAAAACTGTTTTTT. This translates into CASSPTSGSYEKLFF.

This chain links TRBV7-9 with TRBJ2-1, with TRBD2 matching over 11 bases. CDR3 size: 16 residues. After removal of 4 bases from V and 2 bases from J, the junction contained 4 bases not matched to a gene. Germline-derived CDR1 and CDR2 are SEHNR and FQNEAQ (reference sequence). CDR3 region: CASSSLAGGAYNEQFF. CDR3 nucleotide sequence: TGTGCCAGCAGCTCCCTAGCGGGGGGCGCCTACAATGAGCAGTTCTTC.

This clone appeared a single time. This chain links TRBV6-6 with TRBJ1-1, with TRBD1 matching over 12 bases. Germline lookup yields CDR1 MNHNY and CDR2 SVGAGI (reference sequence). The CDR3 is 15 amino acids. V shed 4 bases, J shed 5 bases, and the junction held 5 bases outside the gene matches. The CDR3 reads CASSWGQGARTEAFF. The CDR3, as DNA: TGTGCCAGCAGTTGGGGACAGGGGGCGCGAACTGAAGCTTTCTTT.

The V call is TRBV5-1, the J call TRBJ2-1; 11 nucleotides line up with TRBD2. V lost 2 bases, J lost 5 bases, and 3 bases stayed unmatched. Germline lookup yields CDR1 SGHRS and CDR2 YFSETQ. The CDR3 has 15 residues. The CDR3 region has the DNA TGCGCCAGCAGCTTCCTAGCGGGGGGAAACAATGAGCAGTTCTTC. Translation gives CASSFLAGGNNEQFF.

This clone has more than one count but fewer than ten. The chain carries TRBV28 and TRBJ1-1; 7 nucleotides match TRBD1. Germline values: CDR1 MDHEN, CDR2 SYDVKM. This CDR3 contains 14 residues. Trimming cost V 7 bases and J 6 bases; bases outside gene matches: 11. CDR3 nucleotide sequence: TGTGCCAGCATCGAAAGGGGGCGGCTCGCTGAAGCTTTCTTT. Residues: CASIERGRLAEAFF. Supplemented by reference TRBV28 and TRBJ1-1, the full variable domain reads DVKVTQSSRYLVKRTGEKVFLECVQDMDHENMFWYRQDPGLGLRLIYFSYDVKMKEKGDIPEGYSVSREKKERFSLILESASTNQTSMYLCASIERGRLAEAFFGQGTRLTVV.

The V call is TRBV5-1, the J call TRBJ1-1; D perhaps matches TRBD1 (5 bases). This CDR3 is 13 amino acids long. The V gene's germline CDR1 is SGHRS and CDR2 YFSETQ. Trimming left V 4 bases short and J 11 bases short, with 18 bases between. The CDR3 DNA reads TGCGCCAGCAGCATAGGGGCCAGCAACAAGGCTTTCTTT. Protein sequence: CASSIGASNKAFF.

The rearrangement links TRBV5-1 to TRBJ1-6; D ambiguous. V dropped 0 bases and J dropped 9 bases, with 16 bases sitting between them. The germline V gene has CDR1 SGHRS and CDR2 YFSETQ. This CDR3 comprises 16 residues. Here the CDR3 reads CASSLAPGRVGSPLHF. The DNA for the CDR3 is TGCGCCAGCAGCTTGGCCCCGGGAAGGGTAGGTTCACCCCTCCACTTT.

The chain links TRBV19 to TRBJ1-1, with D hard to call. The V gene's germline CDR1 is LNHDA and CDR2 SQIVND (reference sequence). Trimming pared 10 bases from V and 3 bases from J, leaving 12 bases between. This CDR3 region has 12 residues. The CDR3 nucleotides read TGTGCCACCAGGATAAAGGACACTGAAGCTTTCTTT. Translated: CATRIKDTEAFF.

This sequence joins TRBV28 and TRBJ2-1, with 12 nucleotides matching TRBD2. This CDR3 contains 12 residues. CDR1 and CDR2 (germline): MDHEN, SYDVKM. V was pared by 6 bases and J by 14 bases, with 5 bases of the junction left unmatched. CDR3 in amino acids: CASRTSGGKEFF. The CDR3 nucleotides read TGTGCCAGCAGAACTAGCGGGGGGAAAGAGTTCTTC.

The chain carries TRBV5-1 and TRBJ2-5; 9 bases map to TRBD1. The V gene's germline CDR1 is SGHRS and CDR2 YFSETQ. Trimming cost V 4 bases and J 5 bases; bases outside gene matches: 6. The CDR3 has 14 amino acids. The CDR3 is CASSVGQGRETQYF. CDR3 nucleotide sequence: TGCGCCAGCAGCGTGGGACAGGGTAGGGAGACCCAGTACTTC.

This sequence joins TRBV9 and TRBJ2-7; D gene unclear. V lost 2 bases, J lost 0 bases, and 6 bases lay in between. CDR1 and CDR2 (germline): SGDLS, YYNGEE. The CDR3 totals 13 residues. CDR3 nucleotides: TGTGCCAGCAGCGTCTCCCCCTCCTACGAGCAGTACTTC. Encoded protein: CASSVSPSYEQYF. Complete variable domain (other parts from reference TRBV9 and TRBJ2-7): DSGVTQTPKHLITATGQRVTLRCSPRSGDLSVYWYQQSLDQGLQFLIQYYNGEERAKGNILERFSAQQFPDLHSELNLSSLELGDSALYFCASSVSPSYEQYFGPGTRLTVT.

The rearrangement links TRBV7-2 to TRBJ2-3; 9 bases are shared with TRBD2. The CDR3 contains 16 residues. Germline V gene lookup returns CDR1 SGHTA and CDR2 FQGNSA. Trimming took 6 bases from V and 0 from J; bases not matched to a gene: 7. The CDR3 is CASRPLAGSSTDTQYF. The CDR3 DNA reads TGTGCCAGCAGACCACTAGCGGGCTCTAGCACAGATACGCAGTATTTT.

The genes are TRBV12-3 or TRBV12-4 and TRBJ2-5; D may be TRBD1 (6 bases). The CDR3 contains 13 residues. V lost 4 bases and J 2 bases, leaving 8 bases between the germline ends. The CDR3 nucleotides are TGTGCCAGCAGTTGGACAGAGCAAGAGACCCAGTACTTC. Translated: CASSWTEQETQYF.

The rearrangement uses TRBV9 and TRBJ2-1; 9 bases align to TRBD2. CDR1 is SGDLS, CDR2 YYNGEE, per germline. The CDR3 contains 16 residues. The V gene end was trimmed by 3 bases and the J gene end by 7 bases; junction bases not matched to a gene: 11. The CDR3 DNA sequence: TGTGCCAGCAGCGCCCTGAGCCTAGCGGGGAGTAATGAGCAGTTCTTC. Protein: CASSALSLAGSNEQFF.

The CDR3 is CASSHYLNTEAFF. For the CDR3, the DNA is TGTGCCAGCAGCCACTATTTGAACACTGAAGCTTTCTTT. The chain carries TRBV3-1 (or the pseudogene TRBV3-2) and TRBJ1-1; D unclear. Trimming left V 3 bases short and J 0 bases short, with 5 bases between. Germline CDR1 and CDR2: LGHDT and YNNKEL (reference sequence). The CDR3 extends over 13 amino acids.

The chain employs TRBV5-8 and TRBJ2-7; 13 positions agree with TRBD2. The germline CDR1 and CDR2 sequences are SGHTS and YDEGEE. The CDR3 length is 17 residues. Trimming cost V 4 bases and J 0 bases; bases outside gene matches: 7. This CDR3 is CASSRGLAGPTSYEQYF. CDR3 sequence (DNA): TGTGCCAGCAGCCGGGGACTAGCGGGGCCAACCTCCTACGAGCAGTACTTC.

V and J are TRBV7-9 and TRBJ1-1; 7 bases agree with TRBD1. This CDR3 has 14 amino acids. V lost 1 base and J lost 6; bases outside the gene matches: 5. CDR1 and CDR2 (germline): SEHNR, FQNEAQ (reference sequence). CDR3 nucleotides: TGTGCCAGCAGCTTAGTACAGGGGAGGTCTGAAGCTTTCTTT. Translation gives CASSLVQGRSEAFF.

V and J are TRBV5-6 and TRBJ1-2; 7 positions agree with TRBD1. Germline trimming cut 6 bases from V and 2 bases from J; bases unmatched to any gene: 10. The germline V gene has CDR1 SGHDT and CDR2 YYEEEE. The CDR3 runs to 15 residues. The CDR3 sequence: CASNHWTGRNYGYTF. The DNA of the CDR3 is TGTGCCAGCAACCACTGGACAGGCCGCAACTATGGCTACACCTTC.

The V call is TRBV28, the J call TRBJ1-5, with D possibly TRBD1 on 5 matching bases. Germline V lookup: CDR1 MDHEN, CDR2 SYDVKM. This CDR3 has 16 residues. V lost 5 bases and J 4 bases, leaving 18 bases between the germline ends. As DNA, the CDR3 is TGTGCCAGCAGTCCCCAGGGAGGGATGGGTAATCAGCCCCAGCATTTT. This sequence encodes CASSPQGGMGNQPQHF.

This chain uses TRBV5-6 with TRBJ2-2; D may be TRBD1 (6 bases). V lost 4 bases and J lost 6, with 19 bases in between. The CDR3 totals 16 residues. Looked up from germline, CDR1 is SGHDT and CDR2 is YYEEEE. The DNA of the CDR3 is TGTGCCAGCAGCCCGAACGGGAAGGGGGTGGCCGGGGAGCTGTTTTTT. Amino acid sequence: CASSPNGKGVAGELFF.

The chain uses TRBV2 and TRBJ1-1, with no clear D. This CDR3 region has 14 residues. Germline CDR1 and CDR2: SNHLY and FYNNEI. V lost 8 bases and J 3 bases, leaving 16 bases between the germline ends. Written as DNA, the CDR3 is TGTGCCAGCGGAAGGGCTTCGAGGGACACTGAAGCTTTCTTT. Amino acids: CASGRASRDTEAFF.